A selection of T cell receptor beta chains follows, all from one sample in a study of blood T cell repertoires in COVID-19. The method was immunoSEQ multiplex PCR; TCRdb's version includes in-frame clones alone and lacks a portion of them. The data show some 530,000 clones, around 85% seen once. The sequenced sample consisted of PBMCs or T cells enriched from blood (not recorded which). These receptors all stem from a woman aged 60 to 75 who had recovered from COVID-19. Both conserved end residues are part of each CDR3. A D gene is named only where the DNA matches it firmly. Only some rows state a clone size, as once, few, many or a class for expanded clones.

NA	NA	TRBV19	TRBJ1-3	CASKSRVAGNTIYF	TGTGCCAGTAAAAGCAGGGTTGCTGGAAACACCATATATTTT
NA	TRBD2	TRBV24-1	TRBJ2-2	CATSALGAGGTGELFF	TGTGCCACCAGTGCCCTAGGAGCGGGGGGGACCGGGGAGCTGTTTTTT
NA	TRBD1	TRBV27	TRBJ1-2	CASSRTGGTYGYTF	TGTGCCAGCAGTAGGACAGGGGGGACGTATGGCTACACCTTC
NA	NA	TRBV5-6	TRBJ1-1	CASSLPPTVQWDTEAFF	TGTGCCAGCAGCTTGCCCCCGACAGTTCAGTGGGACACTGAAGCTTTCTTT
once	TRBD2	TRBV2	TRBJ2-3	CASSGSSSGGGTTDTQYF	TGTGCCAGCAGTGGATCCTCTAGTGGCGGGGGTACGACAGATACGCAGTATTTT
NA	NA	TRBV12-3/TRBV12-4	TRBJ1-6	CASSLHGREPLHF	TGTGCCAGCAGCCTTCACGGTCGAGAGCCCCTCCACTTT
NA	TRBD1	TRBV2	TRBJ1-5	CASSIQGARGNQPQHF	TGTGCCAGCAGTATTCAGGGGGCGCGTGGTAATCAGCCCCAGCATTTT
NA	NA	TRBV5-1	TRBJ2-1	CASSLAPGNEQFF	TGCGCCAGCAGCTTGGCGCCGGGCAATGAGCAGTTCTTC
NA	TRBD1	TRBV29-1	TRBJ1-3	CSVEDRDDTIYF	TGCAGCGTTGAGGACAGGGACGACACCATATATTTT
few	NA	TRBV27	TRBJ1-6	CASSSTYSPLHF	TGTGCCAGCAGTTCGACTTATTCACCCCTCCACTTT
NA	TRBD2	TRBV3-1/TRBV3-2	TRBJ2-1	CASSQGGGGRNEQFF	TGTGCCAGCAGCCAAGGGGGCGGGGGTAGGAATGAGCAGTTCTTC
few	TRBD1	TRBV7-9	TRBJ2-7	CASSLPGGSYEQYF	TGTGCCAGCAGCTTACCAGGGGGCTCCTACGAGCAGTACTTC
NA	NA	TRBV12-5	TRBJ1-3	CASGLVLGGHSGNTIYF	TGTGCTAGTGGTTTGGTACTGGGGGGGCACTCTGGAAACACCATATATTTT
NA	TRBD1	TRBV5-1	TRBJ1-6	CASSSGTGNSPLHF	TGCGCCAGCAGCTCCGGGACAGGGAATTCACCCCTCCACTTT
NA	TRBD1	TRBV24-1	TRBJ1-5	CATSDPPGTGSNQPQHF	TGTGCCACCAGTGACCCCCCCGGGACAGGGAGCAATCAGCCCCAGCATTTT
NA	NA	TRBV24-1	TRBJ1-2	CATSDSGRASYGYTF	TGTGCCACCAGTGATTCGGGCAGGGCCTCCTATGGCTACACCTTC
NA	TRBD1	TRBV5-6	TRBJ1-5	CASSLGQGGFSNQPQHF	TGTGCCAGCAGCTTGGGACAGGGGGGATTCAGCAATCAGCCCCAGCATTTT
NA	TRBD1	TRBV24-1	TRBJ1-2	CATSDQTGYGYTF	TGTGCCACCAGTGACCAGACAGGGTATGGCTACACCTTC
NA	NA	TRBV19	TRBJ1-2	CASRNRDSYYGYTF	TGTGCCAGCAGAAACAGGGATAGCTACTATGGCTACACCTTC
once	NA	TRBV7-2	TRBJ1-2	CASSLARQDYGYTF	TGTGCCAGCAGCTTAGCCCGGCAGGACTATGGCTACACCTTC
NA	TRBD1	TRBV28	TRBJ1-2	CASSIRGRGGYTF	TGTGCCAGCAGTATCAGGGGGCGCGGAGGCTACACCTTC
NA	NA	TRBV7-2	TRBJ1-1	CASSLGFSGNTEAFF	TGTGCCAGCAGCTTAGGTTTTTCAGGGAACACTGAAGCTTTCTTT
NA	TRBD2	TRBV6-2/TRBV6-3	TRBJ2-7	CASSLAGALFEQYF	TGTGCCAGCAGCCTAGCGGGGGCACTTTTTGAGCAGTACTTC
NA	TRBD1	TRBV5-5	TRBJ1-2	CASSLDRGQYGYTF	TGTGCCAGCAGCCTGGACAGGGGGCAGTATGGCTACACCTTC
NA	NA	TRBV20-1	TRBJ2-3	CSARGLDTQYF	TGCAGTGCTAGAGGTCTCGATACGCAGTATTTT
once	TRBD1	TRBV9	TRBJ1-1	CASSQTGDLWNTEAFF	TGTGCCAGCAGCCAGACAGGGGATCTTTGGAACACTGAAGCTTTCTTT